These 9 T cell receptor beta chains were sequenced from one sample in a study of T cell clonotyping in hematopoietic cell transplantation (dated by TCRdb to 2020 to 2023). The library was prepared using the immunoSEQ multiplex PCR assay. Entries here come from immuneACCESS through TCRdb and include only in-frame sequences with V and J called. Some clones fail to appear in such tables; in the studies checked, an unresolved V gene covers under half of the shortfall, and the cause of the remainder is unknown. This sample lists more than 65,000 clones; 94% were detected once. Jointly, the top ten make up more than 1.5% of the sample. Sequences were obtained from peripheral blood mononuclear cells. These TCRs come from a man in his fifties or sixties in good health. Some clones in this sample may be carry-over from other donors' samples.

The rearrangement uses TRBV18 and TRBJ2-7; D tentatively reads TRBD1 or TRBD2 (6 bases each). V shed 4 bases and J shed 5 bases, with 15 bases lying between them. The CDR3 is made up of 14 amino acids. Per germline, CDR1 KGHSH and CDR2 LQKENI. CDR3 in amino acids: CASSRAEGVDEQYF. DNA of the CDR3: TGTGCCAGCTCACGGGCGGAGGGGGTCGACGAGCAGTACTTC. Based on the CDR3 plus reference TRBV18 and TRBJ2-7, the full variable domain is NAGVMQNPRHLVRRRGQEARLRCSPMKGHSHVYWYRQLPEEGLKFMVYLQKENIIDESGMPKERFSAEFPKEGPSILRIQQVVRGDSAAYFCASSRAEGVDEQYFGPGTRLTVT.

This clone was seen just once. The V call is TRBV5-1, the J call TRBJ1-2, with D unclear. Germline assignment: CDR1 SGHRS and CDR2 YFSETQ. This CDR3 is 16 amino acids long. Deletions cut 4 bases from V and 4 bases from J, with 20 bases between. CDR3 nucleotide sequence: TGCGCCAGCAGCCCGAGGGATGGTGAGGGCCCCTATGGCTACACCTTC. Translating gives CASSPRDGEGPYGYTF. The full variable domain, completed using reference TRBV5-1 and TRBJ1-2, is KAGVTQTPRYLIKTRGQQVTLSCSPISGHRSVSWYQQTPGQGLQFLFEYFSETQRNKGNFPGRFSGRQFSNSRSEMNVSTLELGDSALYLCASSPRDGEGPYGYTFGSGTRLTVV.

The genes are TRBV30 and TRBJ2-1, with 10 bases identical to TRBD2. The length of the CDR3 is 17 residues. The germline gives CDR1 GTSNPN, CDR2 SVGIG (reference sequence). Trimming cost V 1 base and J 8 bases; bases outside gene matches: 14. In nucleotides, the CDR3 is TGTGCCTGGAGTGAAACACCTGGGGCTAGCGGGAGACATGAGCAGTTCTTC. Protein product: CAWSETPGASGRHEQFF.

The chain links TRBV7-3 to TRBJ2-3; 11 nucleotides match TRBD2. V lost 1 base to trimming and J lost 4 bases; unmatched junction nucleotides: 4. The CDR3 covers 16 residues. The germline V gene has CDR1 SGHTA and CDR2 FQGTGA. CDR3: CASSLSSGGAADTQYF. The CDR3 DNA sequence: TGTGCCAGCAGCTTAAGTAGCGGGGGGGCCGCAGATACGCAGTATTTT.

The chain uses TRBV5-1 and TRBJ1-1; D unresolved. CDR3 length: 11 residues. V was pared by 6 bases and J by 8 bases, with 11 bases between. From germline, CDR1 is SGHRS and CDR2 YFSETQ. Here the CDR3 reads CASKGEIEAFF. CDR3 nucleotide sequence: TGCGCCAGCAAGGGCGAAATAGAAGCTTTCTTT.

V and J are TRBV2 and TRBJ1-1; D is uncertain. CDR3 size: 14 residues. Looked up from germline, CDR1 is SNHLY and CDR2 is FYNNEI. The germline V and J ends were trimmed by 6 bases and 1 base, with 12 bases remaining between them. The CDR3 reads CASSAQSWNTEAFF. CDR3 bases: TGTGCCAGCAGCGCACAGTCTTGGAACACTGAAGCTTTCTTT.

The rearrangement links TRBV19 to TRBJ2-2; D call uncertain. V lost 1 base to trimming and J lost 7 bases, with 4 bases between them. The CDR3 has 12 residues. Germline CDR1 LNHDA, CDR2 SQIVND (reference sequence). The CDR3 spells CASSIAGGELFF. The CDR3 DNA reads TGTGCCAGTAGTATAGCAGGCGGGGAGCTGTTTTTT.

The CDR3 loop reads CASSYPLPFF. The CDR3 bases are TGTGCCAGCAGTTACCCCTTACCTTTCTTT. The J gene is TRBJ1-1, the V gene TRBV6-6; D is unclear. The CDR3 consists of 10 residues. The germline V and J ends were trimmed by 2 bases and 12 bases, with 7 bases remaining between them. Germline values: CDR1 MNHNY, CDR2 SVGAGI (reference sequence).

This chain uses TRBV30 with TRBJ2-2; TRBD1 aligns across 11 bases. The CDR3 runs to 14 residues. J gave up 3 bases and V 7 bases, and 4 bases lay outside the gene matches. Germline assignment: CDR1 GTSNPN and CDR2 SVGIG (reference sequence). CDR3 protein: CASAGQGDTGELFF. Written as DNA, the CDR3 is TGTGCCTCCGCGGGACAGGGGGACACCGGGGAGCTGTTTTTT.